This section outlines one TCR beta chain sequence together with its context. As originally analysed: Estimation of nucleated cell counts relied on the amplification of reference gene primers. Sequencing was performed with immunoSEQ multiplex PCR; in TCRdb, only in-frame clones are kept and a portion is missing. That table supplies the V and J calls and clone size; D and trimming were determined from the DNA. The sample has about 51,000 clones, around 93% seen once. CDR1 is KGHDR and CDR2 is SFDVKD in the germline V gene. V was shortened by 5 bases and J by 3 bases, with 10 bases between the two germline ends. The CDR3 is made up of 14 amino acids. This entry comes from a study of blood T cell repertoires in COVID-19. At the level of the study: T cells, B-cell-depleted T cells, or PBMCs provided the cDNA or gDNA that served as material.

The sample was peripheral blood. J is TRBJ1-5 and V is TRBV24-1; D is uncertain. The clonotype was recovered from a man aged 50-59 years with acute or convalescent COVID-19. CDR3 coding DNA: TGTGCCACCAGTGTCGACGGAGTCAATCAGCCCCAGCATTTT. It specifies CATSVDGVNQPQHF.